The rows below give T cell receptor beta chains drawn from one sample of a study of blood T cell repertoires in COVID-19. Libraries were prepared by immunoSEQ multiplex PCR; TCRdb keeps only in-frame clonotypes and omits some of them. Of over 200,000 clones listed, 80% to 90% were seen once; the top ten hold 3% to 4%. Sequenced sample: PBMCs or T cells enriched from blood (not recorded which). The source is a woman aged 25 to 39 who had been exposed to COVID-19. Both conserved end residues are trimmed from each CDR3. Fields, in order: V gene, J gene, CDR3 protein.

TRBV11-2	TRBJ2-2	ASNFRGSAGDLNTGELF
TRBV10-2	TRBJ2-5	ASSDLAGVGRETQY
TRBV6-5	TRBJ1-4	ASSLEGDSLEKLF
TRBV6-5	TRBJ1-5	ASSPSGARSQPQH
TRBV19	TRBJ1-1	ASRLRTGQIMNTEAF
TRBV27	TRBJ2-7	ASSIRQGADEQY
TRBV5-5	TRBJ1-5	ASSLVGRGSNQPQH
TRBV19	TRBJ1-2	ASSIDQGIRGYT
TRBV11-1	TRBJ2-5	ASSAWDRYQETQY
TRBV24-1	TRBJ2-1	ATSDPGTDNEQF
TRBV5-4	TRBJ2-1	ASSWNLVNEQF
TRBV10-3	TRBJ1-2	AISGTVGYGYT
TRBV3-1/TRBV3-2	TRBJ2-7	ASSQGGLAAYEQY
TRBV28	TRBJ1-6	ATLSRYNSPLH
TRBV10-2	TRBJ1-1	ASAEGRNTEAF
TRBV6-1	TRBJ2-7	ASSETSVYEQY
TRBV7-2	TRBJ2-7	ASSFASGRANEQY
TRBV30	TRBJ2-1	AWVKGTSGRVSYNEQF
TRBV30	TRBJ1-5	AWSVPATGGNQPQH
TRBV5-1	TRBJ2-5	ASSPREGGWETQY
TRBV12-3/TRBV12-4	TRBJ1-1	ARPTGTNTEAF
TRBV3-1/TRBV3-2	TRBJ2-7	ASSRPKPGQGVVEQY
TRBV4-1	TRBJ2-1	ASSQEWSGTRNEQF
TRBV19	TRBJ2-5	ASSTGLAIGETQY
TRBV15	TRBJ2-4	ATSSPGEDVKNIQY
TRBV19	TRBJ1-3	ASSTQGPGNTIY
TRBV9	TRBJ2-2	ASSPRGGNTGELF
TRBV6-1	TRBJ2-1	ASSEAERDRF
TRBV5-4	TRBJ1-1	ASSLIWGGVMNTEAF
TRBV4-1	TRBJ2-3	ASSQEGTGGATDTQY
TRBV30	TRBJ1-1	AWSDPAGRNTEAF
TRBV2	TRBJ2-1	ASRASGAYNEQF
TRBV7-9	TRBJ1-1	ASSLVGQGLNTEAF
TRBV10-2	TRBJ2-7	ASSLVSSYEQY
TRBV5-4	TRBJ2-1	ASSSPTTGSYNEQF
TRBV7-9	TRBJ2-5	ASSFDRGQETQY
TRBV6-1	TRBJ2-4	ASSEATWRNFQY
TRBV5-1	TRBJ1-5	ASSSTQGSSNQPQH
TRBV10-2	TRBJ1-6	ASSTGQGSSPLH
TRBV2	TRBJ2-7	ASRSRTVREQY
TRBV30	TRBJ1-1	AWGKRDTEAF
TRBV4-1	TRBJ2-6	ASSPSGANVLT
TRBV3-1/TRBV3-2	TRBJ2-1	ASSSGNEQF
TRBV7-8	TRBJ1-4	ASSEYTGYRLF
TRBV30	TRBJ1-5	AWADRINQPQH
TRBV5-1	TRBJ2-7	ASSLAGQATSYEQY
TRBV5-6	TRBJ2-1	ASSWVGRGGGEQF
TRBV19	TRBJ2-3	ASNRLAGFPDTQY
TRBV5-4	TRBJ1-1	ASSLARGTGNTEAF
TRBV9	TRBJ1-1	ASSVGQETLVAF
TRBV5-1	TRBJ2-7	ASRSGQLYEQY